The text below deals with one T cell receptor (beta chain). The antigen is unknown. The junction departs from the called germline gene at one end, perhaps through a read error. Method: immunoSEQ multiplex PCR; TCRdb's copy keeps in-frame clones and lacks some. There are 1,000 to 1,500 clones in the sample; about a third occur only once, and approximately 40% lies in the top ten. CDR1 and CDR2 (germline): ENHRY, SYGVKD. This CDR3 region has 14 residues. This sample is part of a study of STAT3 mutations in large granular lymphocyte leukemia. General study points: Clonal expansion was inferred from samples taken at other timepoints. Every T-LGLL patient had at least one immunodominant TCRbeta clonotype.

The gene calls are TRBV10-3 and TRBJ1-2; 9 bases agree with TRBD1. The sequencing sample was made of PBMCs. This TCR was recovered from a human donor with T large granular lymphocyte leukemia. Some clones in this sample may be carry-over from other donors' samples. The CDR3 nucleotides are TGTGCCATCAGTACAGGGGGCGAGCCCTATAGCTACACCTTC. As protein: CAISTGGEPYSYTF.